Given below is one T cell receptor beta chain in context. As yet, its antigen is unknown. The PCR used 60 Vbeta and 13 Jbeta primers. Data came from immunoSEQ multiplex PCR; TCRdb stores just in-frame clones and leaves some out. The sample yields around 150,000 clones, approximately 76% seen once. The sample belongs to a study of cytomegalovirus exposure and HLA in healthy donors. Study summary: The 110 million or so unique TCR beta sequences, from about 179 million T cells, were found by an earlier analysis. Study outcomes and limitations: In a later analysis, approximately 15,000 TCR beta sequences were associated with HLA alleles at 0.05 false discovery rate. Diagnosis of cytomegalovirus status made by the classifier reportedly showed high specificity and sensitivity.

These donors counted as nominally healthy when sampled, but unrecorded immune exposures were likely. This TCR came from a man in his forties or fifties in good health and CMV-seronegative. What was sequenced was PBMCs.

Written as DNA, the CDR3 is TGTGCCAGTAGTATATCGGCTAGCGGAGCCTACGAGCAGTACTTC. Translation gives CASSISASGAYEQYF. The rearrangement links TRBV19 to TRBJ2-7; 7 nucleotides line up with TRBD2. The CDR3 length is 15 residues. V gave up 2 bases and J gave up 2 bases; unmatched junction bases: 6. Germline lookup yields CDR1 LNHDA and CDR2 SQIVND (reference sequence).